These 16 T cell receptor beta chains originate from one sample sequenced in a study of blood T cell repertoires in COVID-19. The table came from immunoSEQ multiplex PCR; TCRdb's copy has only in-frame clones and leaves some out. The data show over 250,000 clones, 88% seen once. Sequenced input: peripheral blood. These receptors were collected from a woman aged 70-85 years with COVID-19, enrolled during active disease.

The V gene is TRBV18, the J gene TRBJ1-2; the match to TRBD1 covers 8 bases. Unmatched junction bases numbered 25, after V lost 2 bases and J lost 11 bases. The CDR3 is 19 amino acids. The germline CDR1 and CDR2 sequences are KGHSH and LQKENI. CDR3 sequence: CASSPRSPDQGATLRGYTF. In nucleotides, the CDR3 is TGTGCCAGCTCACCAAGATCCCCAGACCAGGGGGCTACACTTCGAGGGTACACCTTC.

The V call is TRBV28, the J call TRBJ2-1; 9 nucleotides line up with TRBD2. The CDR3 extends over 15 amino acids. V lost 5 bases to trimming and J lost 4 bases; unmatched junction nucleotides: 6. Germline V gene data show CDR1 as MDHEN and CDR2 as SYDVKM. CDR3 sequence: CASSPIAGEYNEQFF. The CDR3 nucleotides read TGTGCCAGCAGTCCGATAGCGGGAGAGTACAATGAGCAGTTCTTC. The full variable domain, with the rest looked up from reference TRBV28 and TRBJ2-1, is DVKVTQSSRYLVKRTGEKVFLECVQDMDHENMFWYRQDPGLGLRLIYFSYDVKMKEKGDIPEGYSVSREKKERFSLILESASTNQTSMYLCASSPIAGEYNEQFFGPGTRLTVL.

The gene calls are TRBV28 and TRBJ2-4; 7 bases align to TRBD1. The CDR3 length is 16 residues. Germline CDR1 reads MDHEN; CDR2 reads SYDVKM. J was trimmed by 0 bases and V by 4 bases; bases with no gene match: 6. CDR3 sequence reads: CASSSIDRVAKNIQYF. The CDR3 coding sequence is TGTGCCAGCAGTTCAATAGACAGGGTAGCCAAAAACATTCAGTACTTC.

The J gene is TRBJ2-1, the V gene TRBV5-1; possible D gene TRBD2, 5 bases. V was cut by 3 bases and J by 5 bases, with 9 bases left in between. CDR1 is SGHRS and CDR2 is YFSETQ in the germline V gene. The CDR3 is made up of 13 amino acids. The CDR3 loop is CASSSEGHNEQFF. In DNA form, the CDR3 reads TGCGCCAGCAGCTCCGAGGGCCACAATGAGCAGTTCTTC.

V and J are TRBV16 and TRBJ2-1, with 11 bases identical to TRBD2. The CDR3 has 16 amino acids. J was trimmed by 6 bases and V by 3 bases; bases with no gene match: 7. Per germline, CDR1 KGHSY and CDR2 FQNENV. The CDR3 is CASSHFSGRAFNEQFF. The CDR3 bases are TGTGCCAGCAGCCACTTTAGCGGGAGGGCCTTCAATGAGCAGTTCTTC.

For the CDR3, the DNA is TGTGCCAGCAGCTTAGCGACAGGGCCCTACTATGGCTACACCTTC. It is translated as CASSLATGPYYGYTF. The rearrangement joins TRBV7-9 to TRBJ1-2, with TRBD1 identical over 7 bases. There are 15 residues in the CDR3. The trim removed 0 bases at V and 3 bases at J, leaving 4 bases unmatched. Per the germline V gene, CDR1 is SEHNR and CDR2 is FQNEAQ (reference sequence).

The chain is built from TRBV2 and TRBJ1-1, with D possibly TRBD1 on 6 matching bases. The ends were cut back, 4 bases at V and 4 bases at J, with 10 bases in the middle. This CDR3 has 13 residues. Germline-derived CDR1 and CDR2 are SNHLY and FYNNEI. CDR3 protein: CASSGGLGTEAFF. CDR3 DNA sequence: TGTGCCAGCAGTGGGGGGCTGGGCACTGAAGCTTTCTTT.

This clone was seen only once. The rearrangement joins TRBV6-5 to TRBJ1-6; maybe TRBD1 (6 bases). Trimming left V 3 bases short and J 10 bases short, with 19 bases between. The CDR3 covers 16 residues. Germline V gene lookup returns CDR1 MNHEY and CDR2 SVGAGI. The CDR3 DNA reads TGTGCCAGCAGTTATGGACAGAGGGGGAGTAGGTCACCCCTCCACTTT. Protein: CASSYGQRGSRSPLHF.

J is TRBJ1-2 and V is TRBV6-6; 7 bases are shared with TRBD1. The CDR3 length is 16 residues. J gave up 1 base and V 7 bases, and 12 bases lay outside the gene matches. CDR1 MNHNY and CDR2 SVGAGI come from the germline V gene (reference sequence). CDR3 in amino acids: CASTTGRIPFNYGYTF. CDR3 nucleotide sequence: TGTGCCAGCACGACAGGGCGGATTCCTTTTAACTATGGCTACACCTTC.

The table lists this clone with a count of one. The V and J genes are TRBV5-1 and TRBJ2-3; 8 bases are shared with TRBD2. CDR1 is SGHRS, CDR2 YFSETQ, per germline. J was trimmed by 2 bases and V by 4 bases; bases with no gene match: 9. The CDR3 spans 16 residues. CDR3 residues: CASSDGTSRSTDTQYF. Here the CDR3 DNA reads TGCGCCAGCAGCGACGGGACTAGTAGGTCCACAGATACGCAGTATTTT.

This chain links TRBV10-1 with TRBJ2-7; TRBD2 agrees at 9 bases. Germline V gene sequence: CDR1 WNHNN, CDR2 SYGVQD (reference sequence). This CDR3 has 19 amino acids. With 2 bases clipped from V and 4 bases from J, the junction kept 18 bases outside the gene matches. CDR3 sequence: CASSETTSGPYDGPYEQYF. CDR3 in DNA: TGCGCCAGCAGTGAGACGACTAGCGGACCCTACGACGGCCCGTACGAGCAGTACTTC.

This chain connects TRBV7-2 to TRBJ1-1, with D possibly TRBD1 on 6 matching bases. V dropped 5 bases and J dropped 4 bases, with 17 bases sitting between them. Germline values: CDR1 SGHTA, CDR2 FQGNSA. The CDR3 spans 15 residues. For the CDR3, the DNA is TGTGCCAGCAGCCTTACAGGGTTCGATGGCACTGAAGCTTTCTTT. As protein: CASSLTGFDGTEAFF.

CDR3 nucleotide sequence: TGTGCCAGCAGCTTAAGCATGCGGGCTAGCAATCAGCCCCAGCATTTT. Its translation is CASSLSMRASNQPQHF. The chain combines TRBV7-9 with TRBJ1-5; no firm D call. The CDR3 is 16 amino acids. V lost 2 bases to trimming and J lost 0 bases, with 11 bases between them. Germline values: CDR1 SEHNR, CDR2 FQNEAQ (reference sequence).

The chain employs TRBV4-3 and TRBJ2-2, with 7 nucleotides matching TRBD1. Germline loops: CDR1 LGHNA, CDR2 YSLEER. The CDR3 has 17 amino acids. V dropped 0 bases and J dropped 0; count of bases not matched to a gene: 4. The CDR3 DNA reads TGCGCCAGCAGCCAAGACTCCGGGACAGCGAACACCGGGGAGCTGTTTTTT. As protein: CASSQDSGTANTGELFF.

In DNA, the CDR3 is TGTGCCAGCAGTTTAAACCCACAGGGGGCTACCTACGAGCAGTACTTC. It codes for CASSLNPQGATYEQYF. This chain links TRBV27 with TRBJ2-7; 9 bases line up with TRBD1. Germline assignment: CDR1 MNHEY and CDR2 SMNVEV (reference sequence). The CDR3 is 16 residues long. V gave up 2 bases and J gave up 2 bases; unmatched junction bases: 7.

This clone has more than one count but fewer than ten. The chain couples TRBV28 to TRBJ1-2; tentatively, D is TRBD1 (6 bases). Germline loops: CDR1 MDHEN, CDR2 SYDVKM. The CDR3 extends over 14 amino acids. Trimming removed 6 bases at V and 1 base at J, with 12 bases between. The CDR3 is CASRNSDSNYGYTF. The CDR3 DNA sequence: TGTGCCAGCAGAAACTCGGACAGTAACTATGGCTACACCTTC.